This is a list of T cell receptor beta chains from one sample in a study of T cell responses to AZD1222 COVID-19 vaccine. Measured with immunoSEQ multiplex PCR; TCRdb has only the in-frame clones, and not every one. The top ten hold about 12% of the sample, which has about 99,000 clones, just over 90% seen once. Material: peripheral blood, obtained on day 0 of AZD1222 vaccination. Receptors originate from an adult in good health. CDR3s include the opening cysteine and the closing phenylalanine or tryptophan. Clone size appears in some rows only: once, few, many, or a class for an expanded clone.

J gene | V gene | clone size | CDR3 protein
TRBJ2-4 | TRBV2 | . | CASSEVAKNIQYF
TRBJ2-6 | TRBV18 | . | CASSRTGEVNVLTF
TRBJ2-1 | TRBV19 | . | CASSISGYGGDEQFF
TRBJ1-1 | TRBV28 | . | CASGLGGHTEAFF
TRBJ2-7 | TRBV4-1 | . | CASSQVGQGIFWEQYF
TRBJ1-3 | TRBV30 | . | CAWTLTNTIYF
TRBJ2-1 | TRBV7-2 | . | CASSSYAPAPLGEQFF
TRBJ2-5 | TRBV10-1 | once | CASGWEVKLPGLERCETQYF
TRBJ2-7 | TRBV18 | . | CASSRPGQGHEQYF
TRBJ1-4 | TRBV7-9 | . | CASTRGRREKLFF
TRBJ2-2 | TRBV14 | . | CASSQANTGELFF
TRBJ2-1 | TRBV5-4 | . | CASSLVANEQFF
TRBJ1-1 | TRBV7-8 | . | CASSLAPGGVNTEAFF
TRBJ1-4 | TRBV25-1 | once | CASSRDREDEKLFF
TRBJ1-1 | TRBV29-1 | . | CSGELNTEAFF
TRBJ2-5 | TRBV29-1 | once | CSVPFSGRQTQYF
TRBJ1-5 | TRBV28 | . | CASSLLGNSNQPQHF
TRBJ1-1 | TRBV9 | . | CASSVTELRTEAFF
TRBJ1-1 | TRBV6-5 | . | CASIWDRVEAFF
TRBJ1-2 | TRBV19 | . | CASSLTTGTPLELYGYTF
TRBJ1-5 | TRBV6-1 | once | CASSDNRGPSQPQHF
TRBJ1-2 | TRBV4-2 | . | CASSQEQKRNYGYTF
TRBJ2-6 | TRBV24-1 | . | CATSEGESSGANVLTF
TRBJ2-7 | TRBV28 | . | CASSPHGISYEQYF
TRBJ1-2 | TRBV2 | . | CASRVGGTANYGYTF
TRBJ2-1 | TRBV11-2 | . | CASSLVSDEQFF
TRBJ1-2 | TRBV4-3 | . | CASSLIRQGGHSGYTF
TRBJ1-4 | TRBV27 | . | CASSFLAGGRTNEKLFF
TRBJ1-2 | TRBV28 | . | CASSSGTGNYGYTF
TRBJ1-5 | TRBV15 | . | CATSSKQGANNQPQHF